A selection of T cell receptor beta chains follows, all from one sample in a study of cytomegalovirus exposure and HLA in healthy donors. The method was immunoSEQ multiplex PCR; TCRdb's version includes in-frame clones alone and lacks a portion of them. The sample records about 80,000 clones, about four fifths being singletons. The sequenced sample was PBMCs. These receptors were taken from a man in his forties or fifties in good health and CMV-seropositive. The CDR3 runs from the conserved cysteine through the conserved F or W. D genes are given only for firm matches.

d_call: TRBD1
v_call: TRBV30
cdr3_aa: CAWIDIRQGNKYGYTF

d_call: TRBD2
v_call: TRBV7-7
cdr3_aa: CASSLSGTNGGELFF

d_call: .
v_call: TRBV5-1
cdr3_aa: CASSLEGAQFF

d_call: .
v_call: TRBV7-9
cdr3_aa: CASSLIGGGTEAFF

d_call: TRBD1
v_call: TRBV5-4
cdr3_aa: CASSGTGDRNNEQFF

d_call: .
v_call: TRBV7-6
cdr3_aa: CASSLEVASPLHF

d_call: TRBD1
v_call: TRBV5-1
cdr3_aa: CASSHDRAGGANGLTF

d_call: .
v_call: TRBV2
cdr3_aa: CASSEVRTRENTIYF

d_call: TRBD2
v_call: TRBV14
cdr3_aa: CASSQNPGLAGEQYF

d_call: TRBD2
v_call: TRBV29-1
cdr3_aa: CSAGTSGNEQFF

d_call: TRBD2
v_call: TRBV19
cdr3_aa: CASSNGRADEQYF

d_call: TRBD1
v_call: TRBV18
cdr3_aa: CASSEAFGTGETGELFF

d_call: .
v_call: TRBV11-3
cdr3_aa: CASSQGQQETQYF

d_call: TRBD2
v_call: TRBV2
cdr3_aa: CASSRRLAGQPGANVLTF

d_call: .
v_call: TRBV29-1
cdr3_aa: CSVVGQPNTEAFF

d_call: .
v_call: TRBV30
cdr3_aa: CAWSGHSSSYEQYF

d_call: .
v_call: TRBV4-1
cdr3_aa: CASSQPGFYGYTF

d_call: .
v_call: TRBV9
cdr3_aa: CASSVTGLGYTF

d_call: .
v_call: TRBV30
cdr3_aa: CAWKRVYEQYF

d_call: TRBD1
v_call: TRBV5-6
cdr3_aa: CASSPTGITYEQYF

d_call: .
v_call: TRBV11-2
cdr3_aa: CASSKDTLQYNEQFF

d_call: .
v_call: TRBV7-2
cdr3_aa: CASSLGQVYNEQFF

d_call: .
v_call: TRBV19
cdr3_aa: CASSPGTQETQYF

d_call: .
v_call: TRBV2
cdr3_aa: CASRAIASNEQFF

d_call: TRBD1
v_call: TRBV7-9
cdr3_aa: CASSWTGLEQYF

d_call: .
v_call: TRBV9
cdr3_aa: CASSVGLVSGYQETQYF

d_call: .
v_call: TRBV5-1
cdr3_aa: CASSTRTVGETQYF

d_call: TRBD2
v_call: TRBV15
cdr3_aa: CATSRLTSGFTDTQYF

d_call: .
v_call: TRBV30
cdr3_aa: CAWSVDTRTNTEAFF

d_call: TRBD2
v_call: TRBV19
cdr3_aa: CASSPPGGEQYF

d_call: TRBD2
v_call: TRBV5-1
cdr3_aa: CASRSGLAGEEGEQYF

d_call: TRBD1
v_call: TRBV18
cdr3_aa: CASSLGQYEQYF

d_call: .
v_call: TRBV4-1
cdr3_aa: CASSQGTANYGYTF

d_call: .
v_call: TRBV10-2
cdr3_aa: CASSHTAGYEQYF

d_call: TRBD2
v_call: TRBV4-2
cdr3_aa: CASSQGQLAGDLTDTQYF

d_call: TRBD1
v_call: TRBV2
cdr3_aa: CASSGGDRDSYEQYF

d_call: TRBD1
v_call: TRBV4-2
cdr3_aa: CASSLGQSYTGELFF

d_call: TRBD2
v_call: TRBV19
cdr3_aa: CASSFRRRAGGDTQYF

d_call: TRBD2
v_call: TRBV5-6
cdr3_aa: CASSWRLAGGVETQYF

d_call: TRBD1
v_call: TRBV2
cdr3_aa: CACPYPQGEGAKGDTQYF

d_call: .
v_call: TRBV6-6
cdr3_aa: CASSSTYGYTF

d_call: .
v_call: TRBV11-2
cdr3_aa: CASSLRFTGTYNEQFF

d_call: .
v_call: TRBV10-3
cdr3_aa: CAISESTPAVYNEQFF

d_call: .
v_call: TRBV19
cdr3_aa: CASSIARLPSTDTQYF

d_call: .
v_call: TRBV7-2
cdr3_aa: CASSFNRVAEAFF

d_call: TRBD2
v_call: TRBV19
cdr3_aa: CASSILSASGRGTDTQYF

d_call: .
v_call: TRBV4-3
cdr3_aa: CASSQEFTGSYEQYF

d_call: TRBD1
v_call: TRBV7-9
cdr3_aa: CSSTMFVGQGAGYGNTIYF

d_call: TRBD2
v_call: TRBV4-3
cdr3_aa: CASSQDGGGYEQYF

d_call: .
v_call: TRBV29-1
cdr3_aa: CSVEFSGIYEQYF

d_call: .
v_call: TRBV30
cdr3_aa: CACQSYNEQFF

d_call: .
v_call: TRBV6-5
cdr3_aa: CASSQSGANGLTF

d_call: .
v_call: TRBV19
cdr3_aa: CASSMSQRAYGYTF